These 2 T cell receptor beta chains were sequenced from one sample in a study of read filtering for tumor transcriptome and immune sequencing. The library was built from about 370 ng RNA with molecular barcoded adaptors for alpha/delta and beta/gamma chains. TCRdb processed the reads anew with MiXCR; each CDR3 protein has one entry. The table has approximately 140,000 distinct CDR3 sequences, 13% seen once; the top ten hold 7.5% to 10%. Sequenced input: a population of CD138-negative cells sorted from bone marrow. These receptors all come from a donor aged 40 or older with multiple myeloma.

At least ten counts were recorded for this clonotype. The chain uses TRBV29-1 and TRBJ2-2; 10 nucleotides align to TRBD1. CDR3 length: 15 amino acids. J lost 3 bases, V lost 5 bases, and 6 bases had no gene match. The germline V gene has CDR1 SQVTM and CDR2 ANQGSEA. The CDR3 loop is CSVKGQGIDTGELFF. The CDR3 DNA is TGCAGCGTTAAGGGACAGGGGATTGACACCGGGGAGCTGTTTTTT.

This clonotype was counted once. At one of its ends the junction is not consistent with the germline gene, which may arise from a read error. The J gene is TRBJ2-3, the V gene TRBV4-3; a possible D gene is TRBD1 (5 bases). The CDR3 consists of 17 residues. In germline, CDR1 is LGHNA, CDR2 YSLEER. The DNA for the CDR3 is TGCGCCAGCAGCCAAGGTCAACAGGCTCTAAAGGCAGATACGCGGTATTTT. It is translated as CASSQGQQALKADTRYF.